A few counts support the clone carrying this T cell receptor beta chain. The data originate from a study of cytomegalovirus exposure and HLA in healthy donors. Primers for the PCR totalled 60 Vbeta and 13 Jbeta. Data came from immunoSEQ multiplex PCR; TCRdb stores just in-frame clones and leaves some out. This table has some 71,000 clones, about 70% appearing once. This CDR3 is built from 14 residues. Germline CDR1 reads WSHSY; CDR2 reads SAAADI. V lost 6 bases and J lost 2; bases outside the gene matches: 3. Source material: PBMCs. The receptor was isolated from a woman in her thirties in good health and CMV-seropositive. The V and J genes are TRBV10-2 and TRBJ2-3; 9 bases are a match to TRBD2. The CDR3 DNA reads as TGCGCCAGCAGGGCGGGAGGGGACACAGATACGCAGTATTTT. Protein sequence: CASRAGGDTDTQYF.